Listed below are T cell receptor beta chains from one sample, sequenced in a study of human T cells and chemical hapten exposure. One entry per CDR3 protein results from TCRdb running MiXCR on the RACE reads. This table has roughly 82,000 distinct CDR3 sequences, 12% appearing once. Sequenced here: whole blood, sampled in connection with sensitization to the hapten diphenylcyclopropenone (DPC). These receptors all stem from a woman aged 55-69 years with alopecia areata. Some clones in this sample may be carry-over from other donors' samples. Each CDR3 is given with its conserved first and last residue. The D gene is left open where the match is weak. Clone size is shown for a subset of rows, as once, few, many or a class of expanded clone.

>many|TRBD1|TRBV6-5|TRBJ1-1
CASSTWGQEGAEAFF
TGTGCCAGCAGCACCTGGGGACAGGAGGGGGCTGAAGCTTTCTTT
>many|NA|TRBV7-6|TRBJ2-1
CASSLVPGFGYNEQFF
TGTGCCAGCAGCTTAGTACCAGGGTTCGGCTACAATGAGCAGTTCTTC
>NA|NA|TRBV6-5|TRBJ2-1
CASSPSRANEQFF
TGTGCCAGCAGTCCCAGTAGGGCCAATGAGCAGTTCTTC
>few|TRBD1|TRBV5-6|TRBJ1-2
CASSDNRGISYGYTF
TGTGCCAGCAGCGACAACAGGGGAATCAGCTATGGCTACACCTTC
>many|TRBD2|TRBV19|TRBJ2-1
CASSLGLAGDYNEQFF
TGTGCCAGTAGTCTGGGACTAGCGGGGGATTACAATGAGCAGTTCTTC
>many|TRBD2|TRBV14|TRBJ2-3
CASSQVGTRADTQYF
TGTGCCAGCAGCCAAGTTGGGACTAGAGCAGATACGCAGTATTTT
>many|TRBD1|TRBV7-6|TRBJ2-1
CASSSTTGGNEQFF
TGTGCCAGCAGCTCTACGACAGGGGGCAATGAGCAGTTCTTC
>many|TRBD2|TRBV10-3|TRBJ2-7
CANAGDSSYEQYF
TGTGCCAACGCGGGAGACTCGTCCTACGAGCAGTACTTC
>many|NA|TRBV3-1|TRBJ2-7
CASSQEYTSIGQYF
TGTGCCAGCAGCCAAGAATACACTTCTATTGGGCAGTACTTC
>NA|NA|TRBV5-6|TRBJ2-1
CASSLGTLNEQFF
TGTGCCAGCAGCTTGGGCACGCTGAATGAGCAGTTCTTC
>many|NA|TRBV29-1|TRBJ1-2
CSVLAYGYTF
TGCAGCGTGCTAGCCTATGGCTACACCTTC
>many|NA|TRBV7-8|TRBJ1-1
CASSLAWRNTEAFF
TGTGCCAGCAGCTTAGCTTGGAGGAACACTGAAGCTTTCTTT
>NA|NA|TRBV27|TRBJ2-2
CASSFFTGISAGELFF
TGTGCCAGCAGTTTCTTCACAGGGATATCGGCCGGGGAGCTGTTTTTT
>many|NA|TRBV7-8|TRBJ2-3
CASSLDRGSDTQYF
TGTGCCAGCAGCTTAGATCGGGGATCAGATACGCAGTATTTT
>many|TRBD1|TRBV27|TRBJ1-5
CASSSGTGGYSNQPQHF
TGTGCCAGCAGCTCAGGGACAGGGGGCTATAGCAATCAGCCCCAGCATTTT
>few|NA|TRBV7-6|TRBJ2-1
CASSLVAGSSYNEQFF
TGTGCCAGCAGCTTAGTTGCGGGGAGCTCCTACAATGAGCAGTTCTTC
>NA|NA|TRBV7-9|TRBJ2-1
CASSLDAGFDEQFF
TGTGCCAGCAGCTTAGATGCAGGGTTCGATGAGCAGTTCTTC
>NA|NA|TRBV3-1|TRBJ2-6
CASTGPGSTGANVLTF
TGTGCCAGCACCGGTCCGGGGTCCACTGGGGCCAACGTCCTGACTTTC
>many|TRBD1|TRBV10-1|TRBJ2-7
CASSVDRVYSEQYF
TGCGCCAGCAGTGTGGACAGGGTTTATAGCGAGCAGTACTTC
>many|NA|TRBV29-1|TRBJ2-7
CSVDGFEGSSYEQYF
TGCAGCGTCGACGGTTTTGAGGGCAGCTCCTACGAGCAGTACTTC
>few|TRBD2|TRBV20-1|TRBJ2-7
CSASPTSGGAGYEQYF
TGCAGTGCAAGTCCTACTAGCGGGGGGGCAGGCTACGAGCAGTACTTC
>few|NA|TRBV5-1|TRBJ2-1
CASSRDTLTYNEQFF
TGCGCCAGCAGCCGAGATACATTAACCTACAATGAGCAGTTCTTC
>many|TRBD2|TRBV20-1|TRBJ2-1
CSARDSSGGNNEQFF
TGCAGTGCTAGGGATTCGAGCGGGGGTAACAATGAGCAGTTCTTC
>few|TRBD2|TRBV9|TRBJ2-6
CASSAPSGGTSSGANVLTF
TGTGCCAGCAGCGCCCCTAGCGGGGGCACTTCTTCTGGGGCCAACGTCCTGACTTTC
>NA|TRBD2|TRBV7-2|TRBJ2-3
CASSPGGGYTQYF
TGTGCCAGCAGTCCCGGGGGGGGTTATACGCAGTATTTT
>few|NA|TRBV2|TRBJ2-5
CGMRRVRETQYF
TGTGGAATGAGAAGGGTTCGGGAGACCCAGTACTTC
>few|NA|TRBV18|TRBJ1-1
CASSPPGGPNTEAFF
TGTGCCAGCTCACCACCGGGGGGGCCGAACACTGAAGCTTTCTTT
>many|TRBD1|TRBV12-3/TRBV12-4|TRBJ2-2
CASRQQGFGGELFF
TGTGCCAGCAGACAACAGGGGTTCGGCGGGGAGCTGTTTTTT
>few|NA|TRBV7-3|TRBJ1-4
CASSFGIVKPTNEKLFF
TGTGCCAGCAGCTTTGGGATAGTCAAGCCAACTAATGAAAAACTGTTTTTT
>many|NA|TRBV10-3|TRBJ1-4
CAISESTGDEKLFF
TGTGCCATCAGTGAGTCGACGGGAGATGAAAAACTGTTTTTT
>many|NA|TRBV20-1|TRBJ2-3
CSARGRVAGTDTQYF
TGCAGTGCTCGAGGAAGGGTAGCAGGCACAGATACGCAGTATTTT
>NA|NA|TRBV10-3|TRBJ2-3
CAIQEGGTDTQYF
TGTGCCATCCAGGAGGGGGGCACAGATACGCAGTATTTT
>many|NA|TRBV29-1|TRBJ1-2
CSVRKGNGYGYTF
TGCAGCGTTCGTAAGGGGAATGGCTATGGCTACACCTTC
>NA|TRBD2|TRBV7-2|TRBJ2-5
CASSLASGGARETQYF
TGTGCCAGCAGCCTTGCTAGCGGGGGGGCCCGAGAGACCCAGTACTTC
>NA|TRBD2|TRBV3-1|TRBJ2-3
CASSHSGGALTDTQYF
TGTGCCAGCAGCCATAGCGGGGGGGCCCTCACAGATACGCAGTATTTT
>many|TRBD2|TRBV10-2|TRBJ2-3
CASTAAGDTDTQYF
TGCGCCAGCACAGCAGCGGGGGACACAGATACGCAGTATTTT
>many|TRBD2|TRBV7-2|TRBJ2-1
CASSLVGTSGSYNEQFF
TGTGCCAGCAGCTTAGTAGGGACTAGCGGCTCCTACAATGAGCAGTTCTTC
>NA|NA|TRBV3-1|TRBJ1-1
CASSPTGQSDTEAFF
TGTGCCAGCAGCCCGACCGGACAGAGCGACACTGAAGCTTTCTTT
>few|NA|TRBV7-8|TRBJ2-3
CASSLGISGGPTDTQYF
TGTGCCAGCAGCCTGGGGATTTCGGGGGGCCCCACAGATACGCAGTATTTT
>medium-sized|NA|TRBV25-1|TRBJ2-7
CASTPRAGREQYF
TGTGCCAGCACCCCGAGGGCAGGGCGGGAGCAGTACTTC
>NA|NA|TRBV3-1|TRBJ1-2
CASSKDGNYGYTF
TGTGCCAGCTCTAAGGACGGTAACTATGGCTACACCTTC
>NA|NA|TRBV30|TRBJ2-2
CAWRDRNTGELFF
TGTGCCTGGAGAGACAGGAACACCGGGGAGCTGTTTTTT
>many|NA|TRBV6-2/TRBV6-3|TRBJ2-3
CASSYSGVDTQYF
TGTGCCAGCAGTTACTCGGGGGTAGATACGCAGTATTTT
>few|NA|TRBV11-2|TRBJ2-1
CASSLVGTYNEQFF
TGTGCCAGCAGCTTAGTCGGGACTTACAATGAGCAGTTCTTC
>NA|TRBD2|TRBV7-6|TRBJ2-3
CASSVSGGSADTQYF
TGTGCCAGCAGCGTTAGCGGGGGTAGTGCAGATACGCAGTATTTT
>many|NA|TRBV7-7|TRBJ1-4
CASSPGTTNEKLFF
TGTGCTAGCAGTCCAGGGACAACTAATGAAAAACTGTTTTTT
>few|NA|TRBV10-3|TRBJ1-5
CAISESLYDRSRQPQHF
TGTGCCATCAGTGAGTCTCTTTATGACCGGAGTCGTCAGCCCCAGCATTTT
>many|NA|TRBV5-1|TRBJ2-5
CASSLPADTPGTQYF
TGCGCCAGCAGCTTACCGGCAGACACGCCGGGGACCCAGTACTTC
>NA|NA|TRBV7-9|TRBJ1-1
CASSLGDSGGAFF
TGTGCCAGCAGCTTAGGAGACAGCGGGGGGGCTTTCTTT
>many|NA|TRBV9|TRBJ1-2
CASSVGGGGIDGYTF
TGTGCCAGCAGCGTAGGAGGAGGCGGGATTGATGGCTACACCTTC
>NA|NA|TRBV9|TRBJ2-2
CASSVVGDFTGELFF
TGTGCCAGCAGCGTAGTAGGGGACTTTACCGGGGAGCTGTTTTTT
>NA|NA|TRBV10-3|TRBJ1-5
CAISEWTPDNQPQHF
TGTGCCATCAGTGAATGGACACCTGATAATCAGCCCCAGCATTTT
>many|NA|TRBV3-1|TRBJ1-1
CASSQEYTEAFF
TGTGCCAGCAGCCAAGAATACACTGAAGCTTTCTTT
>few|TRBD1|TRBV3-1|TRBJ2-1
CASSGTAGNNEQFF
TGTGCCAGCAGCGGGACAGCTGGAAACAATGAGCAGTTCTTC
>NA|NA|TRBV23-1|TRBJ1-5
CASSQLTDSNQPQHF
TGCGCCAGCAGTCAACTGACGGATAGCAATCAGCCCCAGCATTTT
>NA|NA|TRBV25-1|TRBJ2-7
CASSGPPSGYEQYF
TGTGCCAGCAGTGGACCCCCCTCCGGCTACGAGCAGTACTTC
>NA|TRBD1|TRBV7-2|TRBJ2-3
CASSIGQGASDTQYF
TGTGCCAGCAGCATAGGACAGGGGGCTTCAGATACGCAGTATTTT
>many|NA|TRBV11-2|TRBJ2-3
CASSSQAIGADTQYF
TGTGCCAGCAGCTCCCAGGCGATCGGGGCAGATACGCAGTATTTT
>few|NA|TRBV6-6|TRBJ1-6
CASSYSGGYGGSPLHF
TGTGCCAGCAGTTACTCAGGAGGGTATGGAGGCTCACCCCTCCACTTT
>NA|NA|TRBV12-3/TRBV12-4|TRBJ2-3
CASTLTIGMTDTQYF
TGTGCCAGCACCCTTACAATCGGGATGACAGATACGCAGTATTTT